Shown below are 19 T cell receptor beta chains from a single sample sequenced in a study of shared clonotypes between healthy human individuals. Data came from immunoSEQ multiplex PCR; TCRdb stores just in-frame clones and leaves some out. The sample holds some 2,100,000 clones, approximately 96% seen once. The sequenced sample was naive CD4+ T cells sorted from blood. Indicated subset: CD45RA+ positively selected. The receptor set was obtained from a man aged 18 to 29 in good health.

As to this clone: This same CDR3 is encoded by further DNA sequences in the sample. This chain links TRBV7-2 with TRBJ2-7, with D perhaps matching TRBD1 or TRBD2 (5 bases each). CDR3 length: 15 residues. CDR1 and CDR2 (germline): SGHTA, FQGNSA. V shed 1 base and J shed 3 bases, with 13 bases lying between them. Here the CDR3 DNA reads TGTGCCAGCAGCTTAGGCGCTGGGGGATTCTACGAGCAGTACTTC. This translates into CASSLGAGGFYEQYF.

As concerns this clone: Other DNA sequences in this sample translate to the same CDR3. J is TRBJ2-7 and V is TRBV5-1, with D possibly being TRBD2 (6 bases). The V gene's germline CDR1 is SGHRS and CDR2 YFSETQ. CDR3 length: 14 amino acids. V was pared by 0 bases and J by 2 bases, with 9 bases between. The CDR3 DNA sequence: TGCGCCAGCAGCTTGGTAGGAGGGACCTACGAGCAGTACTTC. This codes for CASSLVGGTYEQYF. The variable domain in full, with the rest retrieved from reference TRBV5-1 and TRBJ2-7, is KAGVTQTPRYLIKTRGQQVTLSCSPISGHRSVSWYQQTPGQGLQFLFEYFSETQRNKGNFPGRFSGRQFSNSRSEMNVSTLELGDSALYLCASSLVGGTYEQYFGPGTRLTVT.

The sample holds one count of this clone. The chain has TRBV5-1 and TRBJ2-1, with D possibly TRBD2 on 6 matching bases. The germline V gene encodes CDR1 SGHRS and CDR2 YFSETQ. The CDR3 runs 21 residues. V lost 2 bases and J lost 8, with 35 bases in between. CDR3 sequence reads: CASSLSSVSGGLAFVGDEQFF. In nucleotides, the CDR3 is TGCGCCAGCAGCTTAAGTAGTGTTTCGGGCGGGCTAGCGTTTGTGGGGGATGAGCAGTTCTTC.

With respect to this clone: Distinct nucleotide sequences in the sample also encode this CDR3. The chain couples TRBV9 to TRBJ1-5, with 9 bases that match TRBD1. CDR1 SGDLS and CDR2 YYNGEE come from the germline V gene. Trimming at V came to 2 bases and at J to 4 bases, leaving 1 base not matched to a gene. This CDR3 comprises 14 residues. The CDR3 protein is CASSVGQGNQPQHF. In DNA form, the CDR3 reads TGTGCCAGCAGCGTGGGACAGGGAAATCAGCCCCAGCATTTT.

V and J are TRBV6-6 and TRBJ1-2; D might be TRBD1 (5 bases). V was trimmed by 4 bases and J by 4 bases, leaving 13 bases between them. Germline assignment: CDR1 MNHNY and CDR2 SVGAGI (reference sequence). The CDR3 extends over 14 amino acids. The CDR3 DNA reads TGTGCCAGCAGTTCGCTGGACACAGCCTATGGCTACACCTTC. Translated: CASSSLDTAYGYTF.

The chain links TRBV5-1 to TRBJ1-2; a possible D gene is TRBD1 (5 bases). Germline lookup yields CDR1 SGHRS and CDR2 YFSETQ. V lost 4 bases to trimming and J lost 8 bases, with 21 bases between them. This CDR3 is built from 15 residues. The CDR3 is CASSLAPGQGYGYTF. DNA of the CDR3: TGCGCCAGCAGCCTTGCCCCCGGGCAGGGATACGGCTACACCTTC.

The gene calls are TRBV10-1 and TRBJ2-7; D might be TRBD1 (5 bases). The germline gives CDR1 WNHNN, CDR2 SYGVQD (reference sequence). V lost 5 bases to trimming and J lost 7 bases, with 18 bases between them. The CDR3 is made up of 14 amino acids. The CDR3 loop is CASSRGTPLSEQYF. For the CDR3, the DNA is TGCGCCAGCAGTAGGGGCACCCCTCTGAGTGAGCAGTACTTC.

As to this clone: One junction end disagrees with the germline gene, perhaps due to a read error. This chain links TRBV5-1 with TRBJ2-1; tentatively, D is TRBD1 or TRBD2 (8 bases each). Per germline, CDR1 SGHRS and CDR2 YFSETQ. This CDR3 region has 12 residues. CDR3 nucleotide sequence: TGCGCCAGCAGCTTTAGCGGGACAGGCTTCGTCTTC. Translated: CASSFSGTGFVF.

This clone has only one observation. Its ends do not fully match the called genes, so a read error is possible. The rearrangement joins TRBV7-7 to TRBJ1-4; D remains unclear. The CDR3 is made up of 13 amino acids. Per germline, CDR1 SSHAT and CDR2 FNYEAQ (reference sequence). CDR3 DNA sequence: TGTGCTAGCAGCTTTGGGATTAATGAAAAACTGTTTTTT. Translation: CASSFGINEKLFF.

In nucleotides, the CDR3 is TGTGCCAGCAGCGACTCAGGGGGCCACGAGACCCAGTACTTC. Translated: CASSDSGGHETQYF. The chain uses TRBV7-9 and TRBJ2-5; TRBD1 matches at 8 bases. CDR1 and CDR2 from the germline V gene are SEHNR and FQNEAQ (reference sequence). The CDR3 covers 14 residues. The V segment lost 5 bases and the J segment 5 bases; nucleotides outside the gene matches: 7. The variable domain in full, completed from reference TRBV7-9 and TRBJ2-5, reads DTGVSQNPRHKITKRGQNVTFRCDPISEHNRLYWYRQTLGQGPEFLTYFQNEAQLEKSRLLSDRFSAERPKGSFSTLEIQRTEQGDSAMYLCASSDSGGHETQYFGPGTRLLVL.

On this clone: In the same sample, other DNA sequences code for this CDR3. CDR3 sequence reads: CATSREGGLYEQYF. The CDR3 DNA reads TGTGCCACCAGCAGAGAGGGGGGGCTCTACGAGCAGTACTTC. V and J are TRBV15 and TRBJ2-7; D is possibly TRBD2 (7 bases). Trimming took off 0 bases at V and 3 bases at J, with 9 bases between the two ends. The germline V gene encodes CDR1 LNHNV and CDR2 YYDKDF (reference sequence). The CDR3 spans 14 residues.

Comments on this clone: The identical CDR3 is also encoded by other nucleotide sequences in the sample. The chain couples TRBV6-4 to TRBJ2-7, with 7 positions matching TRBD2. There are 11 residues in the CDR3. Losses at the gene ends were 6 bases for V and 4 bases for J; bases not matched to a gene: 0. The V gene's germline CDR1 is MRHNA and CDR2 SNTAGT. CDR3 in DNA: TGTGCCAGCAGGGGGGGGTACGAGCAGTACTTC. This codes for CASRGGYEQYF.

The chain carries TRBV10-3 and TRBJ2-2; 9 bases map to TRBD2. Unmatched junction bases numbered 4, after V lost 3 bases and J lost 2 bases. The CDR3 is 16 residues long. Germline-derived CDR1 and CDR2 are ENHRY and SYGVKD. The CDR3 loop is CAISDSGSYNTGELFF. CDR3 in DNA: TGTGCCATCAGTGATAGCGGGAGTTATAACACCGGGGAGCTGTTTTTT.

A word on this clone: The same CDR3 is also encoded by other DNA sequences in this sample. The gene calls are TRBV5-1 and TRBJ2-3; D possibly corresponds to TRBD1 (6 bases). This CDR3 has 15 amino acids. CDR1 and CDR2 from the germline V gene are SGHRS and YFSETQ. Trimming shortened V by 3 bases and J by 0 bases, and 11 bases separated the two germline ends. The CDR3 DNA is TGCGCCAGCAGCTCCAGGACAGCGAGCACAGATACGCAGTATTTT. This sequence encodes CASSSRTASTDTQYF.

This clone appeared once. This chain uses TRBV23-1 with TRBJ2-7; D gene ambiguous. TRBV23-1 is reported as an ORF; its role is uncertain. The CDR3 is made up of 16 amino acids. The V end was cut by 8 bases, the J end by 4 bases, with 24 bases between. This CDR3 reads CASLNFGPRLKYEQYF. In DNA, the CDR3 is TGCGCCAGCCTAAACTTCGGCCCCCGACTCAAGTACGAGCAGTACTTC.

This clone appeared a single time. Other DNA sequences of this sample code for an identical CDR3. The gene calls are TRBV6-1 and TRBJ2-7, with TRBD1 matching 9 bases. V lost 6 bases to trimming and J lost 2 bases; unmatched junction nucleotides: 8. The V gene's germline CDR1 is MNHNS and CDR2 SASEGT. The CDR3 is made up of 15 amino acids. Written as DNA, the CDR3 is TGTGCCAGCAGCATACCCGGGACAGGGCCCTACGAGCAGTACTTC. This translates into CASSIPGTGPYEQYF.

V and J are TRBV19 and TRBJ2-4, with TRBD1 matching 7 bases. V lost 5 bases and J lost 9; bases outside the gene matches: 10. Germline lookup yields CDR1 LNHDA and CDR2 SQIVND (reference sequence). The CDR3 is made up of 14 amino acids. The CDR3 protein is CASSRDSTNVIQYF. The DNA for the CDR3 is TGTGCCAGTAGTCGGGACAGCACTAACGTCATTCAGTACTTC.

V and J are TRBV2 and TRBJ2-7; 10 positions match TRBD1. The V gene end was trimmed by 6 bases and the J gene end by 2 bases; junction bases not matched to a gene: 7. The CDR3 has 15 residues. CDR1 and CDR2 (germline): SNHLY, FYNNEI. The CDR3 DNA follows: TGTGCCAGCAGCAGAGGACAGGGGGGTACCTACGAGCAGTACTTC. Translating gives CASSRGQGGTYEQYF.

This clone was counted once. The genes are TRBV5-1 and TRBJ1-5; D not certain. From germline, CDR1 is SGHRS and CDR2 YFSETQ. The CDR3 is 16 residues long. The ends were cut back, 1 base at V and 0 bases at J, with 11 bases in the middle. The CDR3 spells CASSLSGPDSNQPQHF. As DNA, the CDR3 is TGCGCCAGCAGCTTGTCCGGGCCTGATAGCAATCAGCCCCAGCATTTT.